Following are 19 T cell receptor beta chains from one sample sequenced in a study of shared clonotypes between healthy human individuals. CD8 cells regarded as naive lacked CD45RO, were positively chosen for CCR7, and omitted terminally differentiated effector memory CD45RA+ cells. Only in-frame clones appear in the TCRdb table, and some are missing; sequencing was by immunoSEQ multiplex PCR. The sample has hundreds of thousands of clones; approximately 95% are singletons. What was sequenced was naive CD8+ T cells sorted from blood. These receptors all come from a woman aged 25 to 39 in good health.

The chain carries TRBV19 and TRBJ2-2; D is perhaps TRBD1 (5 bases). The V end was cut by 1 base, the J end by 6 bases, with 12 bases between. The CDR3 spans 15 residues. Germline CDR1 and CDR2: LNHDA and SQIVND (reference sequence). CDR3 sequence (DNA): TGTGCCAGTAGTATAGTCGACAGTTCAGCCGGGGAGCTGTTTTTT. It translates to CASSIVDSSAGELFF.

This clone was observed a single time. The chain uses TRBV13 and TRBJ2-7; D call uncertain. The germline V gene has CDR1 PRHDT and CDR2 FYEKMQ (reference sequence). With 2 bases removed from V and 3 bases from J, the gap between germline ends came to 8 bases. There are 13 residues in the CDR3. The CDR3 DNA is TGTGCCAGCAGCTTATCTGGGGTCTACGAGCAGTACTTC. Translating it yields CASSLSGVYEQYF.

The chain recombines TRBV15 with TRBJ2-7, with a weak D call TRBD2 (6 bases). The V gene's germline CDR1 is LNHNV and CDR2 YYDKDF (reference sequence). With 3 bases removed from V and 3 bases from J, the gap between germline ends came to 12 bases. The CDR3 covers 14 residues. The CDR3 region is CATSREGVGYEQYF. For the CDR3, the DNA is TGTGCCACCAGCAGGGAGGGAGTTGGCTACGAGCAGTACTTC.

V is TRBV30 and J is TRBJ2-1, with TRBD1 matching 9 bases. Per the germline V gene, CDR1 is GTSNPN and CDR2 is SVGIG (reference sequence). V gave up 2 bases and J gave up 6 bases; unmatched junction bases: 5. This CDR3 is built from 14 residues. For the CDR3, the DNA is TGTGCCTGGAGTTTCGGGACAGGGAGCAATGAGCAGTTCTTC. Its translation: CAWSFGTGSNEQFF.

This chain uses TRBV19 with TRBJ2-1; D remains ambiguous. Per the germline V gene, CDR1 is LNHDA and CDR2 is SQIVND (reference sequence). The CDR3 has 17 amino acids. Trimming shortened V by 10 bases and J by 2 bases, and 24 bases separated the two germline ends. The CDR3 is CATSTGPTVSPYNEQFF. Here the CDR3 DNA reads TGTGCCACCTCGACCGGCCCCACCGTTAGCCCCTACAATGAGCAGTTCTTC.

This chain links TRBV27 with TRBJ2-3, with D possibly called TRBD1 or TRBD2 (6 bases each). V dropped 9 bases and J dropped 0 bases, with 13 bases sitting between them. Germline V lookup: CDR1 MNHEY, CDR2 SMNVEV (reference sequence). The CDR3 extends over 14 amino acids. The CDR3 DNA is TGTGCCAGTAGAATAGGGGGGAGCACAGATACGCAGTATTTT. This sequence encodes CASRIGGSTDTQYF.

This chain joins TRBV2 and TRBJ2-1; D remains ambiguous. The V gene's germline CDR1 is SNHLY and CDR2 FYNNEI. The CDR3 consists of 14 residues. Trimming removed 6 bases at V and 0 bases at J, with 9 bases between. CDR3 loop: CASRSPRSYNEQFF. CDR3 bases: TGTGCCAGCAGATCCCCGCGCTCCTACAATGAGCAGTTCTTC.

This clone appeared a few times. Here the CDR3 reads CSVAVNTEAFF. CDR3 bases: TGCAGCGTTGCGGTGAACACTGAAGCTTTCTTT. V usage is TRBV29-1 and J usage is TRBJ1-1, with D uncertain. The germline V gene encodes CDR1 SQVTM and CDR2 ANQGSEA. The CDR3 runs to 11 residues. The V and J ends lost 4 bases and 0 bases respectively, with 3 bases between them.

J is TRBJ2-1 and V is TRBV27; 7 bases line up with TRBD1. CDR1 is MNHEY and CDR2 is SMNVEV in the germline V gene (reference sequence). The CDR3 runs 14 residues. The V and J ends lost 5 bases and 6 bases, in that order; junction bases with no gene match: 7. CDR3 bases: TGTGCCAGCAGTGACAGGGAGTCCCGCAATGAGCAGTTCTTC. The encoded protein is CASSDRESRNEQFF.

The chain is built from TRBV2 and TRBJ1-4, with D perhaps matching TRBD1 (6 bases). Germline values: CDR1 SNHLY, CDR2 FYNNEI. The CDR3 is made up of 16 amino acids. V lost 5 bases and J 2 bases, leaving 15 bases between the germline ends. CDR3 DNA: TGTGCCAGCAGTAGGAGGACAGAAGGGACTAATGAAAAACTGTTTTTT. Its translation is CASSRRTEGTNEKLFF.

V is TRBV25-1 and J is TRBJ2-1; D is perhaps TRBD2 (6 bases). The CDR3 has 15 amino acids. Looked up from germline, CDR1 is MGHDK and CDR2 is SYGVNS. V lost 4 bases, J lost 0 bases, and 10 bases lay in between. DNA of the CDR3: TGTGCCAGCAGTGTGGGGAGGAACTCCTACAATGAGCAGTTCTTC. This gives the protein CASSVGRNSYNEQFF.

The chain couples TRBV27 to TRBJ2-7, with 9 bases aligning to TRBD2. After removal of 3 bases from V and 4 bases from J, the junction contained 13 bases not matched to a gene. Germline CDR1 MNHEY, CDR2 SMNVEV (reference sequence). The CDR3 contains 17 residues. The CDR3: CASSFGAFTSGRYEQYF. The DNA of the CDR3 is TGTGCCAGCAGTTTCGGGGCCTTTACCAGCGGGAGGTACGAGCAGTACTTC.

CDR3 region: CASFGGKLFF. For the CDR3, the DNA is TGTGCCAGCTTCGGGGGAAAACTGTTTTTT. The genes are TRBV19 and TRBJ1-4; a possible D gene is TRBD1 (5 bases). Germline CDR1 reads LNHDA; CDR2 reads SQIVND (reference sequence). Trimming pared 9 bases from V and 10 bases from J, leaving 9 bases between. The CDR3 is made up of 10 amino acids.

As concerns this clone: This sample includes further DNA sequences coding for the same CDR3. This rearrangement joins TRBV27 to TRBJ2-7, with no clear D. The V end lost 0 bases, the J end lost 7 bases, and 13 bases lay between the germline ends. The germline V gene encodes CDR1 MNHEY and CDR2 SMNVEV (reference sequence). The CDR3 is 14 amino acids. CDR3 DNA: TGTGCCAGCAGTTTATCTGGCGGTAGTTATGAGCAGTACTTC. It yields the protein CASSLSGGSYEQYF.

The V gene is TRBV28, the J gene TRBJ2-7; D may correspond to TRBD1 or TRBD2 (5 bases each). Germline CDR1 is MDHEN and CDR2 is SYDVKM. Trimming removed 7 bases at V and 3 bases at J, with 16 bases between. This CDR3 comprises 14 residues. The CDR3 DNA follows: TGTGCCAGCAAAGTTCAGGGAGAGCACTACGAGCAGTACTTC. As protein: CASKVQGEHYEQYF.

This clone came up a few times. The chain has TRBV30 and TRBJ1-1; 7 positions match TRBD1. Trimming took 0 bases from V and 7 from J; bases not matched to a gene: 5. CDR1 and CDR2 from the germline V gene are GTSNPN and SVGIG (reference sequence). The length of the CDR3 is 13 residues. Here the CDR3 reads CAWSVRGLVEAFF. The CDR3 nucleotides are TGTGCCTGGAGTGTGAGGGGGCTGGTTGAAGCTTTCTTT.

The rearrangement uses TRBV28 and TRBJ1-5; D uncertain. This CDR3 has 14 residues. The germline V gene has CDR1 MDHEN and CDR2 SYDVKM. Trimming removed 3 bases at V and 7 bases at J, with 13 bases between. CDR3 residues: CASSFRSQWQPQHF. In nucleotides, the CDR3 is TGTGCCAGCAGTTTTCGCTCTCAGTGGCAGCCCCAGCATTTT.

The sample holds a few counts of this clone. This chain uses TRBV12-1 with TRBJ2-7; the DNA was not compared with TRBD2, the D call given in the table. TRBV12-1 is listed as a pseudogene. The CDR3 is 16 amino acids. CDR3 DNA: TGTGCCAGCAGCTGGGAAAGGCTAGCGACATCGTACGAGCAGTACTTC. This translates into CASSWERLATSYEQYF.

The genes are TRBV27 and TRBJ1-4; D is possibly TRBD1 (5 bases). The germline CDR1 and CDR2 sequences are MNHEY and SMNVEV (reference sequence). The CDR3 is 16 amino acids. The germline V and J ends were trimmed by 6 bases and 8 bases, with 22 bases remaining between them. CDR3 sequence (DNA): TGTGCCAGCAGATCAGACCTCACACCTGGGGGAGAAAAACTGTTTTTT. It is translated as CASRSDLTPGGEKLFF.